Given below is one T cell receptor (beta chain) in context. These data come from a study of blood T cell repertoires in COVID-19. Study-wide context: PBMCs, B-cell-depleted T cells, or T cells provided the cDNA or gDNA that made up the material.

Looked up from germline, CDR1 is LGHDT and CDR2 is YNNKEL (reference sequence). Trimming left V 0 bases short and J 11 bases short, with 8 bases between. The CDR3 is made up of 12 amino acids. The method was immunoSEQ multiplex PCR; TCRdb's version includes in-frame clones alone and lacks a portion of them. The table has under 250,000 clones, less than 85% seen once. The sequencing input was peripheral blood. This TCR was recovered from a woman aged 70 to 79 with active or convalescent COVID-19. This chain connects TRBV3-1 (or the pseudogene TRBV3-2) to TRBJ2-1; D unclear. The CDR3 coding sequence is TGTGCCAGCAGCCAAGATGCCAGGAAGCAGTTCTTC. It translates to CASSQDARKQFF.